Below are 25 T cell receptor beta chains sequenced from a single sample in a study of cytotoxic CD8 clonotypes in ibrutinib-treated CLL. Using immunoSEQ multiplex PCR, the repertoire was profiled, and TCRdb retains in-frame clones only, with some absent. The repertoire holds approximately 12,000 clones, with about 59% as singletons. The material was PBMCs, obtained before ibrutinib treatment. These receptors were taken from a human donor with chronic lymphocytic leukemia.

This chain connects TRBV11-3 to TRBJ1-5, with D possibly TRBD1 on 6 matching bases. This CDR3 spans 19 amino acids. Germline CDR1 SGHNT, CDR2 YENEEA. V lost 5 bases to trimming and J lost 0 bases, with 23 bases between them. CDR3 DNA: TGTGCCAGCAGCCCCACCAACAGGGTTTGGGCGTATAGCAATCAGCCCCAGCATTTT. It specifies CASSPTNRVWAYSNQPQHF.

This clone came up a few times. J is TRBJ2-7 and V is TRBV9; D tentatively reads TRBD1 or TRBD2 (6 bases each). This CDR3 has 17 amino acids. CDR1 SGDLS and CDR2 YYNGEE come from the germline V gene. Trimming took 4 bases from V and 4 from J, leaving 24 bases between them. The CDR3 coding sequence is TGTGCCAGCAGCTCCTCGGCGACAGGAGGGGGGTTGTACGAGCAGTACTTC. As protein: CASSSSATGGGLYEQYF.

The V gene is TRBV14, the J gene TRBJ2-3, with D uncertain. V was cut by 1 base and J by 1 base, with 6 bases left in between. This CDR3 has 14 amino acids. The germline CDR1 and CDR2 sequences are SGHDN and FVKESK. The CDR3 coding sequence is TGTGCCAGCAGCCAAGGGTTCGGCACAGATACGCAGTATTTT. Its protein is CASSQGFGTDTQYF. The entire variable domain, with the rest obtained from reference TRBV14 and TRBJ2-3, is as follows: EAGVTQFPSHSVIEKGQTVTLRCDPISGHDNLYWYRRVMGKEIKFLLHFVKESKQDESGMPNNRFLAERTGGTYSTLKVQPAELEDSGVYFCASSQGFGTDTQYFGPGTRLTVL.

A single count supports this clone. The chain employs TRBV7-2 and TRBJ2-1; D is perhaps TRBD2 (6 bases). Looked up from germline, CDR1 is SGHTA and CDR2 is FQGNSA. CDR3 length: 19 amino acids. The V and J ends lost 5 bases and 2 bases respectively, with 25 bases between them. In DNA form, the CDR3 reads TGTGCCAGCAGCAGAGTAGGGCAGGGAGGCGTAACCCCCTACAATGAGCAGTTCTTC. This gives the protein CASSRVGQGGVTPYNEQFF. Full variable domain (rest looked up from reference TRBV7-2 and TRBJ2-1): GAGVSQSPSNKVTEKGKDVELRCDPISGHTALYWYRQSLGQGLEFLIYFQGNSAPDKSGLPSDRFSAERTGGSVSTLTIQRTQQEDSAVYLCASSRVGQGGVTPYNEQFFGPGTRLTVL.

By frequency in the sample, this clone is medium-sized (0.01 to 0.1%). The rearrangement links TRBV5-1 to TRBJ2-2, with unresolved D. Looked up from germline, CDR1 is SGHRS and CDR2 is YFSETQ. This CDR3 comprises 13 residues. Trimming left V 2 bases short and J 2 bases short, with 4 bases between. The CDR3 DNA follows: TGCGCCAGCAGCTTACCAAACACCGGGGAGCTGTTTTTT. Its protein product is CASSLPNTGELFF. Looking up the rest from reference TRBV5-1 and TRBJ2-2 gives the full variable domain: KAGVTQTPRYLIKTRGQQVTLSCSPISGHRSVSWYQQTPGQGLQFLFEYFSETQRNKGNFPGRFSGRQFSNSRSEMNVSTLELGDSALYLCASSLPNTGELFFGEGSRLTVL.

V and J are TRBV5-6 and TRBJ2-2; D is possibly TRBD1 (5 bases). In germline, CDR1 is SGHDT, CDR2 YYEEEE. The CDR3 is made up of 14 amino acids. Trimming pared 0 bases from V and 4 bases from J, leaving 7 bases between. CDR3 loop: CASSLGTPTGELFF. The CDR3 DNA reads as TGTGCCAGCAGCTTGGGGACACCCACCGGGGAGCTGTTTTTT.

The chain employs TRBV10-3 and TRBJ2-6; TRBD2 is a possible D gene (6 bases). V was shortened by 6 bases and J by 2 bases, with 8 bases between the two germline ends. The germline V gene encodes CDR1 ENHRY and CDR2 SYGVKD. The CDR3 consists of 14 residues. The CDR3 is CAIRTGAGANVLTF. Here the CDR3 DNA reads TGTGCCATCAGGACGGGGGCTGGGGCCAACGTCCTGACTTTC.

The chain couples TRBV27 to TRBJ1-5; the D is unclear. The CDR3 is 16 amino acids. Germline CDR1 MNHEY, CDR2 SMNVEV (reference sequence). V gave up 2 bases and J gave up 0 bases, with 11 bases separating them. CDR3 in DNA: TGTGCCAGCAGTTTAAGGGTCGATTCTAGCAATCAGCCCCAGCATTTT. Amino acid sequence: CASSLRVDSSNQPQHF.

The gene calls are TRBV5-1 and TRBJ1-3, with D uncertain. Germline loops: CDR1 SGHRS, CDR2 YFSETQ. The CDR3 sequence is 14 residues long. V gave up 0 bases and J gave up 0 bases, with 4 bases separating them. The CDR3 DNA reads TGCGCCAGCAGCTTGGGGATCTCTGGAAACACCATATATTTT. This gives the protein CASSLGISGNTIYF. The full variable domain, in which reference TRBV5-1 and TRBJ1-3 provide the parts outside the CDR3, is KAGVTQTPRYLIKTRGQQVTLSCSPISGHRSVSWYQQTPGQGLQFLFEYFSETQRNKGNFPGRFSGRQFSNSRSEMNVSTLELGDSALYLCASSLGISGNTIYFGEGSWLTVV.

The J gene is TRBJ1-3, the V gene TRBV5-4, with D perhaps TRBD1 (6 bases). The CDR3 runs to 18 residues. The germline V gene has CDR1 SGHNT and CDR2 YYREEE (reference sequence). V lost 0 bases to trimming and J lost 1 base, with 17 bases between them. The CDR3 here is CASSLGSSGGASGNTIYF. The CDR3 DNA reads as TGTGCCAGCAGCTTGGGTAGTAGCGGGGGCGCATCTGGAAACACCATATATTTT.

J is TRBJ1-1 and V is TRBV25-1, with 8 nucleotides matching TRBD1. The CDR3 is 14 amino acids. In germline, CDR1 is MGHDK, CDR2 SYGVNS. V shed 4 bases and J 5 bases; nucleotides not matched to a gene: 6. This CDR3 reads CASSVRQGSTEAFF. DNA of the CDR3: TGTGCCAGCAGTGTTCGACAGGGGAGTACTGAAGCTTTCTTT.

This clone was detected once. The chain recombines TRBV11-2 with TRBJ2-5, with TRBD1 matching over 7 bases. The CDR3 runs 14 residues. Unmatched junction bases numbered 5, after V lost 4 bases and J lost 3 bases. Germline CDR1 reads SGHAT; CDR2 reads FQNNGV. CDR3 sequence (DNA): TGTGCCAGCAGCTCCCCCGGGACAGAAGAGACCCAGTACTTC. It codes for CASSSPGTEETQYF.

This chain links TRBV19 with TRBJ2-2, with 14 bases identical to TRBD2. The CDR3 runs 16 residues. Germline CDR1 LNHDA, CDR2 SQIVND (reference sequence). V lost 3 bases, J lost 7 bases, and 4 bases stayed unmatched. The CDR3 DNA reads TGTGCCAGTAGTATGGGACTAGCGGGGGTATACGGGGAGCTGTTTTTT. It specifies CASSMGLAGVYGELFF.

This chain connects TRBV30 to TRBJ1-6, with D possibly being TRBD1 (5 bases). The V gene's germline CDR1 is GTSNPN and CDR2 SVGIG (reference sequence). There are 14 residues in the CDR3. Trimming removed 1 base at V and 7 bases at J, with 11 bases between. CDR3 in amino acids: CAWSEGLNNSPLHF. The CDR3 coding sequence is TGTGCCTGGAGTGAGGGGTTGAACAATTCACCCCTCCACTTT.

CDR3 sequence: CASSRRGGLSTDTQYF. The CDR3 nucleotides are TGTGCCAGCAGCCGCCGCGGGGGCCTAAGCACAGATACGCAGTATTTT. The rearrangement links TRBV7-9 to TRBJ2-3; D is possibly TRBD2 (7 bases). This CDR3 region has 16 residues. The germline V and J ends were trimmed by 5 bases and 0 bases, with 15 bases remaining between them. Germline V gene lookup returns CDR1 SEHNR and CDR2 FQNEAQ (reference sequence).

This chain connects TRBV19 to TRBJ1-5; D remains ambiguous. Looked up from germline, CDR1 is LNHDA and CDR2 is SQIVND (reference sequence). The CDR3 is made up of 14 amino acids. V dropped 9 bases and J dropped 5 bases, with 17 bases sitting between them. The CDR3 protein is CASLTRFGDQPQHF. DNA of the CDR3: TGTGCCAGCCTCACGAGGTTTGGCGATCAGCCCCAGCATTTT.

The chain links TRBV21-1 to TRBJ1-1. TRBV21-1 represents a pseudogene. The CDR3 consists of 16 residues. The CDR3 loop is CASSPRYRGWDTEAFF. CDR3 nucleotides: TGTGCCAGCAGCCCACGGTATCGGGGTTGGGACACTGAAGCTTTCTTT.

This rearrangement joins TRBV6-5 to TRBJ2-5, with D perhaps matching TRBD2 (7 bases). The V end was cut by 2 bases, the J end by 4 bases, with 17 bases between. The germline V gene has CDR1 MNHEY and CDR2 SVGAGI. The CDR3 spans 16 residues. Here the CDR3 DNA reads TGTGCCAGCAGTTACGGTGGGGGGGGCCCAGGAGAGACCCAGTACTTC. This gives the protein CASSYGGGGPGETQYF.

In its sample, this clone was seen a few times. V is TRBV9 and J is TRBJ2-5; D may be TRBD2 (6 bases). The CDR3 is 15 amino acids. V was cut by 0 bases and J by 1 base, with 10 bases left in between. Germline V CDR1 and CDR2: SGDLS, YYNGEE. The CDR3 bases are TGTGCCAGCAGCGTAGACGGGACTCCCCAAGAGACCCAGTACTTC. This translates into CASSVDGTPQETQYF.

The V gene is TRBV7-2, the J gene TRBJ2-3; a possible D gene is TRBD2 (5 bases). V shed 1 base and J shed 8 bases, with 13 bases lying between them. This CDR3 contains 14 residues. Germline assignment: CDR1 SGHTA and CDR2 FQGNSA. Here the CDR3 reads CASSLGEAGGTQYF. CDR3 bases: TGTGCCAGCAGCTTAGGTGAGGCAGGAGGTACGCAGTATTTT.

This clone was seen a few times. The chain carries TRBV19 and TRBJ1-4, with D possibly TRBD1 on 6 matching bases. Germline values: CDR1 LNHDA, CDR2 SQIVND (reference sequence). The CDR3 length is 13 residues. With 3 bases removed from V and 7 bases from J, the gap between germline ends came to 9 bases. CDR3 protein: CASSMAGAEKLFF. CDR3 nucleotide sequence: TGTGCCAGTAGTATGGCAGGGGCTGAAAAACTGTTTTTT.

V gene TRBV27 combines with J gene TRBJ1-1; no clear D. CDR1 and CDR2 from the germline V gene are MNHEY and SMNVEV (reference sequence). There are 15 residues in the CDR3. Trimming pared 3 bases from V and 0 bases from J, leaving 11 bases between. The CDR3 reads CASSFRVTMNTEAFF. CDR3 DNA sequence: TGTGCCAGCAGTTTTAGGGTCACAATGAACACTGAAGCTTTCTTT.

This sequence joins TRBV18 and TRBJ2-6; weak D call: TRBD1 (5 bases). CDR1 KGHSH and CDR2 LQKENI come from the germline V gene. CDR3 size: 18 residues. Trimming shortened V by 5 bases and J by 4 bases, and 21 bases separated the two germline ends. CDR3: CASSSLSDIYKGANVLTF. In nucleotides, the CDR3 is TGTGCCAGCTCAAGCCTTTCGGACATTTACAAAGGGGCCAACGTCCTGACTTTC.

The V and J genes are TRBV4-3 and TRBJ2-5; perhaps D is TRBD1 or TRBD2 (7 bases each). V was cut by 5 bases and J by 4 bases, with 17 bases left in between. This CDR3 contains 15 residues. Germline CDR1 reads LGHNA; CDR2 reads YSLEER. In nucleotides, the CDR3 is TGCGCCAGCAGCAAAGGGGGGAGGGGGCGAGAGACCCAGTACTTC. Protein: CASSKGGRGRETQYF.

The table lists this clone with a few counts. The chain combines TRBV10-1 with TRBJ2-2, with D unresolved. This CDR3 has 16 residues. The ends were cut back, 10 bases at V and 2 bases at J, with 20 bases in the middle. Germline lookup yields CDR1 WNHNN and CDR2 SYGVQD (reference sequence). CDR3: CAIHANSGVNTGELFF. Written as DNA, the CDR3 is TGCGCCATCCACGCCAATTCAGGTGTCAACACCGGGGAGCTGTTTTTT.